The clone carrying this T cell receptor beta chain showed up many times. The target antigen is unknown. This record belongs to a study of CD8+CD57+ T cells in acquired aplastic anemia. General observations from the study: Statistical testing detected no significant gap in CD8+ Simpson's diversity between patients and controls.

It was genomic DNA that served as the template for profiling TCR beta VDJ and CDR3. TCRdb fed the reads into MiXCR, producing one record per CDR3 protein. The sample yields under 250,000 distinct CDR3 sequences, 30% to 40% seen once. The germline gives CDR1 SGHAT, CDR2 FQNNGV. Trimming took 1 base from V and 0 from J; bases not matched to a gene: 4. The CDR3 contains 16 residues. The chain uses TRBV11-2 and TRBJ2-7, with 9 bases identical to TRBD2. This clonotype was obtained from a human donor in good health, serving as a control. Sequencing input: sorted CD4+, CD8+, or CD8+CD57+ T cells (not recorded which) from PBMCs. The CDR3 coding sequence is TGTGCCAGCAGCTTAGTTTCAGCGGGAGGCTCCTACGAGCAGTACTTC. Its translation is CASSLVSAGGSYEQYF. The complete variable domain, with remaining parts taken from reference TRBV11-2 and TRBJ2-7, reads EAGVAQSPRYKIIEKRQSVAFWCNPISGHATLYWYQQILGQGPKLLIQFQNNGVVDDSQLPKDRFSAERLKGVDSTLKIQPAKLEDSAVYLCASSLVSAGGSYEQYFGPGTRLTVT.